Listed here are 23 T cell receptor beta chains from one sample, sequenced in a study of shared clonotypes between healthy human individuals. Libraries were prepared by immunoSEQ multiplex PCR; TCRdb keeps only in-frame clonotypes and omits some of them. The sample lists over a million clones, around 98.5% occurring once. The specimen sequenced was naive CD4+ T cells sorted from blood. The sample's subset: CD45RA+ positively selected. The source is a man aged 25 to 40 in good health.

This chain uses TRBV5-4 with TRBJ2-3, with 14 bases lining up with TRBD2. This CDR3 spans 16 amino acids. The junction had 6 bases not matched to a gene; V was cut back by 4 bases and J by 5 bases. Per germline, CDR1 SGHNT and CDR2 YYREEE (reference sequence). CDR3: CASSLGLAGGVDTQYF. In DNA, the CDR3 is TGTGCCAGCAGCCTAGGACTAGCGGGAGGAGTAGATACGCAGTATTTT.

The J gene is TRBJ2-6, the V gene TRBV7-8; D is unclear. CDR1 SGHVS and CDR2 FQNEAQ come from the germline V gene. V was pared by 1 base and J by 0 bases, with 4 bases between. The CDR3 is 15 amino acids. The CDR3 loop reads CASSLGSSGANVLTF. The CDR3 DNA follows: TGTGCCAGCAGCTTAGGCAGCTCTGGGGCCAACGTCCTGACTTTC.

This clone appeared a single time. Here the CDR3 reads CASSPGTGFVQETQYF. The CDR3 region has the DNA TGTGCCAGCAGCCCCGGGACAGGGTTCGTCCAAGAGACCCAGTACTTC. The V and J genes are TRBV7-9 and TRBJ2-5, with TRBD1 matching 9 bases. The CDR3 totals 16 residues. Losses at the gene ends were 5 bases for V and 1 base for J; bases not matched to a gene: 8. In germline, CDR1 is SEHNR, CDR2 FQNEAQ (reference sequence).

This clone was observed a single time. This chain joins TRBV5-1 and TRBJ1-2, with unresolved D. CDR1 is SGHRS and CDR2 is YFSETQ in the germline V gene. With 0 bases removed from V and 3 bases from J, the gap between germline ends came to 12 bases. The CDR3 runs to 15 residues. The CDR3 coding sequence is TGCGCCAGCAGCTTGGAAAAGGGCGTGGACTATGGCTACACCTTC. This sequence encodes CASSLEKGVDYGYTF.

The DNA for the CDR3 is TGTGCCTGGCACCCTGCTCTTGACGGGAGAATTAAGAACACCGGGGAGCTGTTTTTT. Translation gives CAWHPALDGRIKNTGELFF. The genes are TRBV30 and TRBJ2-2; tentative D call: TRBD2 (6 bases). This CDR3 has 19 amino acids. The V gene's germline CDR1 is GTSNPN and CDR2 SVGIG (reference sequence). V lost 5 bases and J 1 base, leaving 26 bases between the germline ends.

V gene TRBV7-8 combines with J gene TRBJ1-4; D might be TRBD1 (5 bases). The germline V and J ends were trimmed by 5 bases and 8 bases, with 18 bases remaining between them. This CDR3 spans 15 amino acids. Germline lookup yields CDR1 SGHVS and CDR2 FQNEAQ. CDR3 nucleotide sequence: TGTGCCAGCAGCCGCCGGGGCGGCAGTGGGGAAAAACTGTTTTTT. This gives the protein CASSRRGGSGEKLFF.

The J gene is TRBJ1-2, the V gene TRBV25-1; 10 bases are shared with TRBD1. Germline lookup yields CDR1 MGHDK and CDR2 SYGVNS. There are 13 residues in the CDR3. The ends lost 5 bases at V and 6 bases at J; junction bases unmatched: 3. The CDR3 loop reads CASSSTGGNGYTF. CDR3 in DNA: TGTGCCAGCAGTTCGACAGGGGGCAATGGCTACACCTTC.

V is TRBV5-1 and J is TRBJ2-1; 8 bases are a match to TRBD2. J gave up 1 base and V 2 bases, and 5 bases lay outside the gene matches. This CDR3 spans 16 amino acids. Looked up from germline, CDR1 is SGHRS and CDR2 is YFSETQ. CDR3 region: CASSFASGGSYNEQFF. Here the CDR3 DNA reads TGCGCCAGCAGCTTTGCAAGCGGGGGATCCTACAATGAGCAGTTCTTC.

The table lists this clone with a count of one. The chain links TRBV7-8 to TRBJ1-1, with D perhaps TRBD1 (6 bases). This CDR3 contains 12 residues. CDR1 is SGHVS, CDR2 FQNEAQ, per germline. Trimming stripped 4 bases from V and 8 bases from J, with 11 bases between. The chain's CDR3 is CASSSRGSEAFF. The CDR3 nucleotides read TGTGCCAGCAGCTCCAGGGGTTCGGAAGCTTTCTTT.

On this clone itself: This specimen includes other DNA sequences encoding the same CDR3. V and J are TRBV18 and TRBJ2-7; 11 positions match TRBD1. There are 14 residues in the CDR3. The germline gives CDR1 KGHSH, CDR2 LQKENI. The V gene end was trimmed by 3 bases and the J gene end by 3 bases; junction bases not matched to a gene: 1. The CDR3 spells CASSPGQGDYEQYF. CDR3 DNA: TGTGCCAGCTCACCGGGACAGGGGGACTACGAGCAGTACTTC.

V is TRBV2 and J is TRBJ2-7; 7 nucleotides match TRBD1. This CDR3 contains 14 residues. Germline-derived CDR1 and CDR2 are SNHLY and FYNNEI. The J segment lost 4 bases and the V segment lost 2 bases, leaving 5 bases of the junction unmatched. The DNA for the CDR3 is TGTGCCAGCAGTGAACGACAGGGATCTTACGAGCAGTACTTC. Residues: CASSERQGSYEQYF.

The rearrangement uses TRBV19 and TRBJ1-5, with TRBD1 matching over 10 bases. The germline V gene has CDR1 LNHDA and CDR2 SQIVND (reference sequence). Germline trimming cut 1 base from V and 6 bases from J; bases unmatched to any gene: 3. The length of the CDR3 is 15 residues. The CDR3 DNA reads as TGTGCCAGTAGTATAGTTGGGACAGGGGCTCAGCCCCAGCATTTT. Translating it yields CASSIVGTGAQPQHF.

This clone has a single count. This chain joins TRBV19 and TRBJ2-7; 7 bases agree with TRBD1. After removal of 3 bases from V and 3 bases from J, the junction contained 8 bases not matched to a gene. Germline loops: CDR1 LNHDA, CDR2 SQIVND (reference sequence). The CDR3 contains 15 residues. CDR3 loop: CASSILAGGYYEQYF. CDR3 DNA sequence: TGTGCCAGTAGTATTCTGGCAGGGGGATACTACGAGCAGTACTTC.

The CDR3, as DNA: TGTGCCAGCAGCTTAGATAGCGGGAGGTCATATGAGCAGTTCTTC. Translating it yields CASSLDSGRSYEQFF. This rearrangement joins TRBV7-9 to TRBJ2-1, with 10 bases fitting TRBD2. Germline CDR1 and CDR2: SEHNR and FQNEAQ (reference sequence). The CDR3 covers 15 residues. With 1 base clipped from V and 8 bases from J, the junction kept 5 bases outside the gene matches.

The CDR3 spells CASRTRPGTGELFF. The DNA for the CDR3 is TGTGCCAGCAGGACCCGGCCTGGCACCGGGGAGCTGTTTTTT. The gene calls are TRBV28 and TRBJ2-2, with no clear D. Trimming took 6 bases from V and 4 from J, leaving 12 bases between them. CDR1 MDHEN and CDR2 SYDVKM come from the germline V gene. The CDR3 spans 14 residues.

The gene calls are TRBV5-4 and TRBJ2-1; 8 nucleotides agree with TRBD1. This CDR3 contains 15 residues. CDR1 and CDR2 from the germline V gene are SGHNT and YYREEE (reference sequence). Unmatched junction bases numbered 10, after V lost 4 bases and J lost 7 bases. CDR3 sequence: CASSPPDRAENEQFF. As DNA, the CDR3 is TGTGCCAGCAGCCCCCCGGACAGGGCTGAGAATGAGCAGTTCTTC.

The chain links TRBV5-4 to TRBJ2-7, with 8 positions matching TRBD2. The length of the CDR3 is 15 residues. Germline assignment: CDR1 SGHNT and CDR2 YYREEE (reference sequence). V lost 3 bases to trimming and J lost 4 bases; unmatched junction nucleotides: 9. CDR3 bases: TGTGCCAGCAGCTCCAAGACTAGCGCCCAATACGAGCAGTACTTC. It translates to CASSSKTSAQYEQYF.

This chain uses TRBV5-5 with TRBJ1-1; TRBD1 might be the D (5 bases). Germline CDR1 and CDR2: SGHKS and YYEKEE (reference sequence). The CDR3 is 11 residues long. V was trimmed by 4 bases and J by 10 bases, leaving 11 bases between them. CDR3 in DNA: TGTGCCAGCAGCCCTGGGGGAGCAGCTTTCTTT. It codes for CASSPGGAAFF.

The rearrangement joins TRBV5-4 to TRBJ1-1; D unclear. Germline V gives CDR1 SGHNT, CDR2 YYREEE (reference sequence). The CDR3 covers 14 residues. Trimming took off 2 bases at V and 4 bases at J, with 12 bases between the two ends. The chain's CDR3 is CASSLGLGSTEAFF. The CDR3 coding sequence is TGTGCCAGCAGCTTAGGACTGGGGAGCACTGAAGCTTTCTTT.

Worth noting for this clone: Other nucleotide sequences in the sample specify the same CDR3. The chain combines TRBV9 with TRBJ2-5; TRBD2 is a possible D gene (6 bases). Trimming took off 0 bases at V and 1 base at J, with 7 bases between the two ends. CDR3 length: 14 amino acids. Germline assignment: CDR1 SGDLS and CDR2 YYNGEE. CDR3 sequence reads: CASSVGGVQETQYF. The CDR3 DNA reads TGTGCCAGCAGCGTAGGCGGGGTCCAAGAGACCCAGTACTTC.

J is TRBJ1-5 and V is TRBV10-3; D is unclear. The CDR3 is 13 residues long. Trimming pared 5 bases from V and 10 bases from J, leaving 15 bases between. CDR1 and CDR2 from the germline V gene are ENHRY and SYGVKD. The CDR3, as DNA: TGTGCCATCAGTACGGGAGAGGTTGGCCCCCAGCATTTT. This codes for CAISTGEVGPQHF.

The V and J genes are TRBV7-9 and TRBJ2-7; 10 positions match TRBD1. Germline CDR1 reads SEHNR; CDR2 reads FQNEAQ (reference sequence). This CDR3 is built from 17 residues. After removal of 1 base from V and 0 bases from J, the junction contained 6 bases not matched to a gene. Here the CDR3 DNA reads TGTGCCAGCAGCTTAGTGGGGACAGGGGACGGCTCCTACGAGCAGTACTTC. Protein sequence: CASSLVGTGDGSYEQYF.

The gene calls are TRBV9 and TRBJ1-1; D possibly corresponds to TRBD1 (5 bases). V was shortened by 5 bases and J by 3 bases, with 14 bases between the two germline ends. This CDR3 region has 14 residues. Germline assignment: CDR1 SGDLS and CDR2 YYNGEE. DNA for the CDR3: TGTGCCAGCAGTCCGCTCCGGGGGGACACTGAAGCTTTCTTT. It yields the protein CASSPLRGDTEAFF.